This T cell receptor (beta chain) derives from a study of tumor and adjacent non-tumor tissue in lung cancer (dated by TCRdb to between 2018 and 2020). Background for the entire study: By cancer type, the cohort comprised 12 adenocarcinoma patients, a couple of squamous cell carcinoma patients and 1 small cell lung cancer patient. Among the approximately 15 patients, ages ranged from about 30 to 80 years, approximately 10 were men and 5 were women, and disease was TNM stage I to III. Sequencing produced fewer than 150,000,000 productive TCRbeta reads in total, an average of approximately 4.5 million reads per sample. The study compared bulk TCRbeta repertoires between lung tumor tissue and matched distant non-tumor lung tissue from 15 lung cancer patients. More than 25 paired specimens, one tumor and one normal lung sample per patient, were profiled by TCRbeta CDR3 sequencing.

To prepare the library, multiplex PCR was applied. The sequencer listed for this sample is Illumina HiSeq 2500. TCRbeta libraries were built by three rounds of nested PCR using primers (Table S4), following protocols modified from ARM-PCR. PCR products of 200-500 bp were gel-excised and purified with the QIAquick gel extraction kit before sequencing. As for the original processing: Reads were cleaned using Trimmomatic, were merged into complete CDR3 sequences using FLASH, and were assigned to V(D)J germline segments using MiTCR. Clonal diversity was computed as the inverse Simpson's index with VDJtools. Productive reads were defined as in-frame sequences without a premature stop codon. TCRdb took the public reads, trimmed them with fastp at Q25, ran MiXCR for clone calling and kept in-frame beta chains. For every CDR3 protein sequence, its rows merge into one entry that carries the most common genes and DNA. These V and J calls derive from TCRdb rather than the authors' analysis. For this sample the table gives fewer than 150,000 distinct CDR3 sequences, of which 66% were detected only once. Of the sample, roughly 20% falls within the top ten clones.

This clonotype occurred once. Its antigen has not been determined. Within one base of it there is no much larger clone, and no base qualities were kept. Weak support is all one read offers. General conclusions and limits of the study: TCR diversity was significantly higher in younger patients, and higher tumor TCR diversity was associated with shorter overall and disease-free survival. Because peripheral blood was not sequenced, the blood TCRbeta repertoires of the lung cancer patients in the study went unexamined. Only about 15 patients were included in the cohort, and the need for larger samples and more detailed clinical data was noted by the authors. A significantly larger cumulative share of the repertoire was made up by the top 100 clones in normal lung than in tumor tissue. Neither the sequencing platform nor unique molecular identifiers are named or mentioned anywhere in the methods. Tumor tissue showed significantly higher TCR diversity (inverse Simpson) than normal lung tissue, at 431.37 vs 166.20 (P = 0.0075, Mann-Whitney U test).

Bulk unsorted tissue served as the source for RNA extraction, and RNA quality was assessed using a NanoDrop ND-1000 and an Agilent 2100. Donors were newly diagnosed lung cancer patients admitted for thoracic surgery in China between August and November 2014, without prior chemotherapy. Patients who had received previous radiotherapy or chemotherapy, or who had another concurrent cancer, were excluded from the study. Surgical tissue pieces of roughly 1-2.1 cm3 were preserved in RNAlater solution and stored at -80 °C until use. The CDR3 numbers 14 residues from cysteine through phenylalanine. The only DNA kept is the CDR3, 42 bases in frame from the first base. Between the V and J ends, shortened by 1 base and 2 bases respectively, the junction contains 6 bases. CDR1 and CDR2 are drawn from the germline V gene: SGHRS, YFSETQ.

The rearrangement combines TRBV5-1 with TRBJ2-2; no D gene call is confident. Sequencing was carried out using lung tumor tissue. This TCR derives from a man between 60 and 75 years old with small cell lung cancer. The base sequence is TGCGCCAGCAGCTTGTTAGCTAACACCGGGGAGCTGTTTTTT. This gives the protein CASSLLANTGELFF.